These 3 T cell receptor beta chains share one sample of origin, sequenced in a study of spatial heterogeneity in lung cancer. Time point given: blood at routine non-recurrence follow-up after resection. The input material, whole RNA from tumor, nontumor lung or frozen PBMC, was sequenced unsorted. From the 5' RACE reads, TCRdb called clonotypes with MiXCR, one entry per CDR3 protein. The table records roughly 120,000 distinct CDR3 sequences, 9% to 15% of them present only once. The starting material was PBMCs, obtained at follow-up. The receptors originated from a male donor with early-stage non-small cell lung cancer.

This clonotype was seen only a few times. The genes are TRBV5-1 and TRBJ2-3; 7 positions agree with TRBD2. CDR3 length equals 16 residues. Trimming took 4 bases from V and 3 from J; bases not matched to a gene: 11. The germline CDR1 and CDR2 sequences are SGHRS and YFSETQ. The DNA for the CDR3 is TGCGCCAGCAGCCCGGGGAGCGGGGCCATGACAGATACGCAGTATTTT. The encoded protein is CASSPGSGAMTDTQYF.

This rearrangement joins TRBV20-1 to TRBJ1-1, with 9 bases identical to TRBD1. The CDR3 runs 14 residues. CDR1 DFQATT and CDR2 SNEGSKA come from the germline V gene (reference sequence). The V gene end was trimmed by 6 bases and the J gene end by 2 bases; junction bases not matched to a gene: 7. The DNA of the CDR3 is TGCAGTGCCCGGGGACAGGGTGGAAACACTGAAGCTTTCTTT. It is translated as CSARGQGGNTEAFF.

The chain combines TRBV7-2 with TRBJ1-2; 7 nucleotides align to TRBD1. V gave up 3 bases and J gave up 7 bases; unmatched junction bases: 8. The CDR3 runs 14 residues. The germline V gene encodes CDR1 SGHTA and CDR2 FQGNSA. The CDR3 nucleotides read TGTGCCAGCAGCTTGACAGGGACACTGGTTGGCTACACCTTC. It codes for CASSLTGTLVGYTF.